Following are 25 T cell receptor beta chains from one sample sequenced in a study of control samples from healthy donors and cancer patients. Sequenced by immunoSEQ multiplex PCR; TCRdb stores in-frame clones only, minus some. There are about 140,000 clones in the sample; 80% to 95% occur only once, and approximately 11% lies in the top ten. Sequences were obtained from blood. The origin of the receptors is a man younger than 40 in good health.

The chain carries TRBV11-2 and TRBJ1-6; D unresolved. The CDR3 runs to 13 residues. V was clipped by 5 bases and J by 7 bases, with 9 bases between them. Germline V lookup: CDR1 SGHAT, CDR2 FQNNGV. CDR3 in DNA: TGTGCCAGCAGCCCGAGCACGAATTCACCCCTCCACTTT. Residues: CASSPSTNSPLHF.

The chain carries TRBV27 and TRBJ1-2; perhaps TRBD1 as D (5 bases). Germline V gives CDR1 MNHEY, CDR2 SMNVEV (reference sequence). Trimming stripped 2 bases from V and 5 bases from J, with 9 bases between. This CDR3 has 13 amino acids. The CDR3 DNA reads as TGTGCCAGCAGTTTAGTCGGGGGGTATGGCTACACCTTC. Its protein is CASSLVGGYGYTF.

The chain has TRBV11-3 and TRBJ2-5, with D possibly TRBD1 on 5 matching bases. The CDR3 contains 18 residues. The germline V and J ends were trimmed by 3 bases and 4 bases, with 24 bases remaining between them. Germline CDR1 and CDR2: SGHNT and YENEEA. The CDR3 is CASSFEPPNPRVAETQYF. Here the CDR3 DNA reads TGTGCCAGCAGCTTCGAACCCCCAAACCCCAGGGTTGCAGAGACCCAGTACTTC.

This chain links TRBV30 with TRBJ1-3; perhaps TRBD1 as D (6 bases). Between the trimmed V and J ends, which lost 5 bases and 3 bases, there was a span of 8 bases. The CDR3 extends over 12 amino acids. From germline, CDR1 is GTSNPN and CDR2 SVGIG (reference sequence). CDR3 nucleotide sequence: TGTGCCTGGCAGGGGAATGGAAACACCATATATTTT. This sequence encodes CAWQGNGNTIYF. The full variable domain, rest sourced from reference TRBV30 and TRBJ1-3, is SQTIHQWPATLVQPVGSPLSLECTVEGTSNPNLYWYRQAAGRGLQLLFYSVGIGQISSEVPQNLSASRPQDRQFILSSKKLLLSDSGFYLCAWQGNGNTIYFGEGSWLTVV.

V and J are TRBV11-2 and TRBJ1-6; D uncertain. The V gene lost 1 base and the J gene lost 6 bases, with 4 bases spanning the gap. The germline V gene encodes CDR1 SGHAT and CDR2 FQNNGV. CDR3 length equals 13 residues. Written as DNA, the CDR3 is TGTGCCAGCAGCTTAGTTTCTAATTCACCCCTCCACTTT. This translates into CASSLVSNSPLHF.

This clone was seen only a few times. The chain employs TRBV6-1 and TRBJ1-3; unclear D gene. The V gene lost 3 bases and the J gene lost 5 bases, with 5 bases spanning the gap. The CDR3 sequence is 12 residues long. Germline assignment: CDR1 MNHNS and CDR2 SASEGT. The CDR3 spells CASSENRNTIYF. In DNA, the CDR3 is TGTGCCAGCAGTGAGAACAGAAACACCATATATTTT.

J is TRBJ1-3 and V is TRBV28, with a tentative D call TRBD1 (5 bases). Germline values: CDR1 MDHEN, CDR2 SYDVKM. V shed 6 bases and J shed 0 bases, with 15 bases lying between them. The CDR3 totals 16 residues. In nucleotides, the CDR3 is TGTGCCAGCAGGTCGACAGCGATTCTCTCTGGAAACACCATATATTTT. It codes for CASRSTAILSGNTIYF.

Regarding this clone: Distinct nucleotide sequences in the sample also encode this CDR3. The chain is built from TRBV11-2 and TRBJ2-3; D is ambiguous. Trimming took off 0 bases at V and 1 base at J, with 2 bases between the two ends. CDR1 and CDR2 from the germline V gene are SGHAT and FQNNGV. This CDR3 is built from 13 residues. The CDR3 sequence: CASSLDRTDTQYF. In DNA, the CDR3 is TGTGCCAGCAGCTTAGACCGCACAGATACGCAGTATTTT.

This clone has just a few counts. The CDR3 bases are TGTGCCAGCACCCGAGGGAGGGAAGGTCAGCCCCAGCATTTT. Translating it yields CASTRGREGQPQHF. The chain employs TRBV7-6 and TRBJ1-5, with D hard to call. The V gene's germline CDR1 is SGHVS and CDR2 FNYEAQ. CDR3 length: 14 amino acids. Trimming removed 7 bases at V and 6 bases at J, with 16 bases between.

The genes are TRBV11-3 and TRBJ1-1; D is ambiguous. Between the trimmed V and J ends, which lost 2 bases and 4 bases, there was a span of 5 bases. Germline lookup yields CDR1 SGHNT and CDR2 YENEEA. The CDR3 length is 12 residues. The CDR3 nucleotides read TGTGCCAGCAGCTTATTCGCCACTGAAGCTTTCTTT. The encoded protein is CASSLFATEAFF.

The chain combines TRBV5-8 with TRBJ2-1; D perhaps matches TRBD2 (5 bases). In germline, CDR1 is SGHTS, CDR2 YDEGEE. CDR3 length equals 14 residues. V lost 1 base to trimming and J lost 3 bases, with 8 bases between them. For the CDR3, the DNA is TGTGCCAGCAGCTTGCGCCGGGACTACAATGAGCAGTTCTTC. It yields the protein CASSLRRDYNEQFF.

The chain joins TRBV19 to TRBJ2-7, with 12 bases matching TRBD2. CDR1 and CDR2 (germline): LNHDA, SQIVND (reference sequence). The J segment lost 4 bases and the V segment lost 5 bases, leaving 6 bases of the junction unmatched. This CDR3 has 15 amino acids. The CDR3 here is CASSLRLAGVYEQYF. The CDR3 DNA reads as TGTGCCAGTAGTTTAAGACTAGCGGGAGTGTACGAGCAGTACTTC.

The chain has TRBV9 and TRBJ2-2; 7 bases match TRBD2. The CDR3 totals 16 residues. J lost 1 base, V lost 0 bases, and 3 bases had no gene match. Germline CDR1 is SGDLS and CDR2 is YYNGEE. CDR3: CASSVGPSGNTGELFF. The CDR3 DNA is TGTGCCAGCAGCGTAGGGCCTAGCGGGAACACCGGGGAGCTGTTTTTT.

The V call is TRBV28, the J call TRBJ2-5; no reliable D call. V was trimmed by 1 base and J by 3 bases, leaving 6 bases between them. The CDR3 extends over 13 amino acids. Germline V gives CDR1 MDHEN, CDR2 SYDVKM. As DNA, the CDR3 is TGTGCCAGCAGTTTATTACGGAAAGAGACCCAGTACTTC. As protein: CASSLLRKETQYF.

The CDR3 reads CATSTPTGVYTQYF. The CDR3 nucleotides are TGTGCCACCAGCACCCCCACCGGGGTTTATACGCAGTATTTT. V is TRBV15 and J is TRBJ2-3, with TRBD2 as a possible D gene (5 bases). Germline-derived CDR1 and CDR2 are LNHNV and YYDKDF (reference sequence). This CDR3 has 14 residues. Trimming pared 4 bases from V and 7 bases from J, leaving 15 bases between.

The chain carries TRBV2 and TRBJ2-7; perhaps TRBD2 as D (5 bases). Per the germline V gene, CDR1 is SNHLY and CDR2 is FYNNEI. The CDR3 length is 14 residues. Trimming removed 4 bases from V and 3 bases from J, with 13 bases in between. The CDR3 here is CASSVVGIFYEQYF. The DNA of the CDR3 is TGTGCCAGCAGTGTTGTCGGGATCTTCTACGAGCAGTACTTC.

The chain couples TRBV7-6 to TRBJ2-5; 7 positions match TRBD2. V was clipped by 5 bases and J by 2 bases; unmatched bases: 14. This CDR3 spans 17 amino acids. Germline V gene lookup returns CDR1 SGHVS and CDR2 FNYEAQ. The chain's CDR3 is CASSTGRGRVYQETQYF. As DNA, the CDR3 is TGTGCCAGCAGCACGGGGAGGGGCAGGGTTTATCAAGAGACCCAGTACTTC.

V is TRBV2 and J is TRBJ1-1; weak D call: TRBD1 (6 bases). Per the germline V gene, CDR1 is SNHLY and CDR2 is FYNNEI. The CDR3 consists of 16 residues. The V gene lost 0 bases and the J gene lost 8 bases, with 19 bases spanning the gap. The CDR3 DNA is TGTGCCAGCAGTGAAGCGCTCGTCGCAATAGGGACAGAAGCTTTCTTT. Protein product: CASSEALVAIGTEAFF.

The CDR3 bases are TGTGCCAGCTCACGATACCGGGACAGGGCCTACGAGCAGTACTTC. Its translation is CASSRYRDRAYEQYF. J is TRBJ2-7 and V is TRBV18; TRBD1 matches 9 bases. Trimming cost V 4 bases and J 2 bases; bases outside gene matches: 6. The CDR3 loop spans 15 amino acids. CDR1 and CDR2 (germline): KGHSH, LQKENI.

V is TRBV28 and J is TRBJ1-1; 7 bases align to TRBD1. This CDR3 spans 16 amino acids. Germline CDR1 MDHEN, CDR2 SYDVKM. The V segment lost 8 bases and the J segment 1 base; nucleotides outside the gene matches: 13. The CDR3 loop is CASRPPGQRGNTEAFF. The CDR3 DNA reads as TGTGCCAGCCGCCCTCCGGGACAGCGGGGGAACACTGAAGCTTTCTTT. Variable domain in full (rest from reference TRBV28 and TRBJ1-1): DVKVTQSSRYLVKRTGEKVFLECVQDMDHENMFWYRQDPGLGLRLIYFSYDVKMKEKGDIPEGYSVSREKKERFSLILESASTNQTSMYLCASRPPGQRGNTEAFFGQGTRLTVV.

The V and J genes are TRBV5-6 and TRBJ1-3; D not resolved. Germline assignment: CDR1 SGHDT and CDR2 YYEEEE. This CDR3 comprises 16 residues. Trimming pared 1 base from V and 0 bases from J, leaving 11 bases between. Here the CDR3 reads CASSLSPLSSGNTIYF. Written as DNA, the CDR3 is TGTGCCAGCAGCTTGTCCCCTCTAAGCTCTGGAAACACCATATATTTT. Based on the CDR3 plus reference TRBV5-6 and TRBJ1-3, the full variable domain is DAGVTQSPTHLIKTRGQQVTLRCSPKSGHDTVSWYQQALGQGPQFIFQYYEEEERQRGNFPDRFSGHQFPNYSSELNVNALLLGDSALYLCASSLSPLSSGNTIYFGEGSWLTVV.

The chain recombines TRBV6-1 with TRBJ2-7; 13 bases are shared with TRBD2. Germline values: CDR1 MNHNS, CDR2 SASEGT. V shed 2 bases, J shed 5 bases, and the junction held 3 bases outside the gene matches. The CDR3 runs 15 residues. CDR3 sequence (DNA): TGTGCCAGCAGTGAACGGACTAGCGGGAGTAACGAGCAGTACTTC. Translating gives CASSERTSGSNEQYF.

The chain couples TRBV6-6 to TRBJ2-7; D ambiguous. The CDR3 spans 15 residues. Germline lookup yields CDR1 MNHNY and CDR2 SVGAGI (reference sequence). Trimming cost V 0 bases and J 3 bases, with 12 bases left between them. The chain's CDR3 is CASSYSNGFVYEQYF. DNA of the CDR3: TGTGCCAGCAGTTACTCGAATGGGTTCGTCTACGAGCAGTACTTC.

The rearrangement uses TRBV5-1 and TRBJ1-5; D perhaps matches TRBD1 (6 bases). Germline V gene sequence: CDR1 SGHRS, CDR2 YFSETQ. Trimming removed 0 bases at V and 6 bases at J, with 10 bases between. The CDR3 contains 14 residues. The CDR3 loop reads CASSLGGGSQPQHF. In nucleotides, the CDR3 is TGCGCCAGCAGCTTGGGGGGGGGCAGTCAGCCCCAGCATTTT.

This clone has a single count. This chain connects TRBV6-5 to TRBJ1-2; 11 positions match TRBD1. The CDR3 totals 14 residues. V dropped 4 bases and J dropped 6; count of bases not matched to a gene: 4. Germline V gives CDR1 MNHEY, CDR2 SVGAGI. CDR3 protein: CASSSGTGGDGYTF. CDR3 DNA sequence: TGTGCCAGCAGTTCCGGGACAGGGGGGGATGGCTACACCTTC.